What follows are 2 T cell receptor beta chains derived from one specimen sequenced in a study of vaccination and CD4 T cells after COVID-19. With the Oncomine TCR Beta short-read assay, DNA from cultured CD4+ T cells was sequenced. TCRdb redid the calling of the PCR reads with MiXCR, one entry per CDR3 protein. The repertoire includes 20,000 to 25,000 distinct CDR3 sequences, 30% to 45% of them detected once, and 8.6% sits in the top ten. The time point was: late sampling 161 to 241 days after vaccination in a few convalescent patients. The treatment was: approximately 9-day PBMC culture with coronavirus spike peptide pools or control peptides (ViraFEST assay). No antigen has been assigned to these receptors. Sample: CD4+ T cells from blood, cultured in vitro, taken about 7 months after SARS-CoV-2 vaccination. The receptors were sampled from a human donor who had recovered from COVID-19.

The genes are TRBV7-7 and TRBJ2-2; D remains ambiguous. CDR3 length: 13 residues. In germline, CDR1 is SSHAT, CDR2 FNYEAQ (reference sequence). V dropped 4 bases and J dropped 5 bases, with 8 bases sitting between them. The CDR3 coding sequence is TGTGCCAGCAGCTCGTCATGGACCGGGGAGCTGTTTTTT. Its protein product is CASSSSWTGELFF.

This clonotype was recorded a few times. The chain has TRBV10-3 and TRBJ2-1, with D uncertain. Trimming stripped 2 bases from V and 10 bases from J, with 6 bases between. CDR1 ENHRY and CDR2 SYGVKD come from the germline V gene. CDR3 length equals 11 residues. CDR3 in amino acids: CAISEVSEQFF. The CDR3 nucleotides read TGTGCCATCAGTGAGGTATCAGAGCAGTTCTTC.